This T cell receptor beta chain was captured by sequencing in a study of blood T cell repertoires in COVID-19. Study information: PBMCs, B-cell-depleted T cells, or T cells were the source of the cDNA or gDNA that made up the material.

Trimming shortened V by 4 bases and J by 8 bases, and 11 bases separated the two germline ends. The length of the CDR3 is 13 residues. Germline V gene data show CDR1 as MNHNY and CDR2 as SVGAGI (reference sequence). Methods used by the authors: Reference gene primers were amplified, and this amplification served to estimate nucleated cell counts. The table came from immunoSEQ multiplex PCR; TCRdb's copy has only in-frame clones and leaves some out. V, J and clone size reflect that table, while D and trimming were determined from the DNA. The repertoire holds 210,000 or so clones, with about 84% as singletons.

The clonotype originates from a woman older than 75 with COVID-19, enrolled during active disease. Input material: peripheral blood. This rearrangement joins TRBV6-6 to TRBJ1-4, with D unresolved. Written as DNA, the CDR3 is TGTGCCAGCAGTTCCCCTAATGAGGAAAAACTGTTTTTT. Translating it yields CASSSPNEEKLFF.